One and the same sample provided the 12 T cell receptor beta chains below, sequenced in a study of T cells in Graves' hyperthyroidism and ophthalmopathy. Using RNA transcripts as the source, TCR beta CDR3 regions were amplified. The HTBI primer set served for first-round RT-PCR of the TCR CDR3. TCRdb re-analysed the multiplex PCR reads in MiXCR, keeping a single row per CDR3 protein. The sample lists approximately 690,000 distinct CDR3 sequences, approximately 15% occurring once. The sequenced sample consisted of blood. The source is a woman in her fifties or sixties with Graves' ophthalmopathy.

This clonotype has a count of ten or more. This chain joins TRBV5-1 and TRBJ1-1; D is unresolved. The germline CDR1 and CDR2 sequences are SGHRS and YFSETQ. The V and J ends lost 0 bases and 1 base respectively, with 7 bases between them. This CDR3 contains 14 residues. CDR3 in DNA: TGCGCCAGCAGCTTGGAGCTGGGGAACACTGAAGCTTTCTTT. It encodes CASSLELGNTEAFF. The full variable domain, completed using reference TRBV5-1 and TRBJ1-1, is KAGVTQTPRYLIKTRGQQVTLSCSPISGHRSVSWYQQTPGQGLQFLFEYFSETQRNKGNFPGRFSGRQFSNSRSEMNVSTLELGDSALYLCASSLELGNTEAFFGQGTRLTVV.

In its sample, this clonotype was seen many times. The chain uses TRBV5-1 and TRBJ2-3; 8 positions agree with TRBD2. Germline assignment: CDR1 SGHRS and CDR2 YFSETQ. V lost 3 bases and J lost 4; bases outside the gene matches: 4. The CDR3 is made up of 14 amino acids. CDR3 bases: TGCGCCAGCAGCTCGGGAGGGCGGGCAGATACGCAGTATTTT. Protein sequence: CASSSGGRADTQYF.

This clonotype was counted ten times or more. The J gene is TRBJ1-2, the V gene TRBV6-1; tentative D call: TRBD1 (5 bases). The V gene lost 5 bases and the J gene lost 4 bases, with 8 bases spanning the gap. Germline CDR1 and CDR2: MNHNS and SASEGT. There are 12 residues in the CDR3. The CDR3 loop reads CASSRDGYGYTF. The CDR3 region has the DNA TGTGCCAGCAGTAGGGACGGCTATGGCTACACCTTC.

Many counts were recorded for this clonotype. V and J are TRBV5-1 and TRBJ1-4; TRBD1 is a possible D gene (6 bases). The germline V and J ends were trimmed by 4 bases and 4 bases, with 14 bases remaining between them. CDR3 length equals 15 residues. CDR1 and CDR2 from the germline V gene are SGHRS and YFSETQ. CDR3 DNA: TGCGCCAGCAGCCTGAATTACAGGGATAATGAAAAACTGTTTTTT. This gives the protein CASSLNYRDNEKLFF.

Worth noting for this clonotype: Just one base apart from a much larger clone, this may be a read error. The CDR3 DNA follows: TGTGCCAGCAGCCCCAGGTTTAGCTCCTACGAGCAGTTCTTC. This gives the protein CASSPRFSSYEQFF. V and J are TRBV12-3 or TRBV12-4 and TRBJ2-7, with no clear D. With the DNA end fitting TRBJ2-1 better, the J assignment may be wrong. The CDR3 loop spans 14 amino acids.

This chain connects TRBV10-3 to TRBJ2-7; 10 positions agree with TRBD2. The CDR3 extends over 16 amino acids. The V segment lost 1 base and the J segment 0 bases; nucleotides outside the gene matches: 3. Germline V gene sequence: CDR1 ENHRY, CDR2 SYGVKD. The DNA of the CDR3 is TGTGCCATCAGTGAGTTTTCTAGCGGGAGCTCCTACGAGCAGTACTTC. Translated: CAISEFSSGSSYEQYF.

V gene TRBV9 combines with J gene TRBJ2-7, with D unclear. Trimming took 0 bases from V and 6 from J, leaving 10 bases between them. This CDR3 contains 13 residues. Germline values: CDR1 SGDLS, CDR2 YYNGEE. In DNA form, the CDR3 reads TGTGCCAGCAGCGTAGAAGCCATCTCCGAGCAGTACTTC. This codes for CASSVEAISEQYF.

This clonotype was picked up many times. In DNA form, the CDR3 reads TGTGCCAGCAGTTATCTCCAGGATTACACTGAAGCTTTCTTT. Amino acid sequence: CASSYLQDYTEAFF. The chain uses TRBV6-1 and TRBJ1-1; no reliable D call. The V end was cut by 5 bases, the J end by 3 bases, with 13 bases between. The CDR3 is made up of 14 amino acids. Germline V gives CDR1 MNHNS, CDR2 SASEGT.

V gene TRBV24-1 combines with J gene TRBJ1-2; D not resolved. The germline V gene has CDR1 KGHDR and CDR2 SFDVKD. The V end was cut by 4 bases, the J end by 5 bases, with 10 bases between. This CDR3 has 13 residues. The CDR3 DNA is TGTGCCACCAGTGACCGAGGACTGTATGGCTACACCTTC. Encoded protein: CATSDRGLYGYTF.

This clonotype showed up many times. V is TRBV12-3 or TRBV12-4 and J is TRBJ1-4; TRBD1 aligns across 8 bases. This CDR3 comprises 15 residues. V was clipped by 3 bases and J by 8 bases; unmatched bases: 8. CDR3 protein: CASSFGQGAGEKLFF. The CDR3 nucleotides are TGTGCCAGCAGTTTCGGGCAGGGGGCTGGAGAAAAACTGTTTTTT.

There are many counts of this clonotype. V is TRBV28 and J is TRBJ1-5, with a weak D call TRBD1 (6 bases). This CDR3 is 15 amino acids long. The V end was cut by 5 bases, the J end by 6 bases, with 17 bases between. Per germline, CDR1 MDHEN and CDR2 SYDVKM. The CDR3 spells CASSPRGGLLQPQHF. The CDR3 DNA reads as TGTGCCAGCAGTCCTAGGGGGGGCTTGCTTCAGCCCCAGCATTTT.

This clonotype was seen a handful of times. The V and J genes are TRBV5-1 and TRBJ2-7; 9 nucleotides match TRBD1. Germline V gives CDR1 SGHRS, CDR2 YFSETQ. V gave up 4 bases and J gave up 0 bases; unmatched junction bases: 8. CDR3 size: 16 residues. CDR3 in amino acids: CASSRSRDRDSYEQYF. CDR3 sequence (DNA): TGCGCCAGCAGCCGGTCTAGGGACAGGGACTCCTACGAGCAGTACTTC. Together with reference TRBV5-1 and TRBJ2-7, the CDR3 gives the full variable domain: KAGVTQTPRYLIKTRGQQVTLSCSPISGHRSVSWYQQTPGQGLQFLFEYFSETQRNKGNFPGRFSGRQFSNSRSEMNVSTLELGDSALYLCASSRSRDRDSYEQYFGPGTRLTVT.